This T cell receptor beta chain was sequenced for a study of a mutant IDH1 vaccine in newly diagnosed glioma. About this clone: Its antigen is undetermined.

This sample's time point: week 47, end of study. Doses of 300 ug of mutant IDH1 20-mer peptide were given with topical imiquimod. Patients had eight vaccinations, in weeks 1, 3, 5, 7, 11, 15, 19 and 23. The CDR3 loop spans 14 amino acids. CDR1 is WSHSY, CDR2 SAAADI, per germline. V dropped 4 bases and J dropped 5 bases, with 14 bases sitting between them. Clones were sequenced by immunoSEQ multiplex PCR, and TCRdb holds only the in-frame ones, with some missing. This sample yields tens of thousands of clones, of which roughly 77% are seen a single time; 4% to 5.5% belongs to the top ten. The receptor's source is a man aged 40-49 years with glioma. This chain links TRBV10-2 with TRBJ1-1; D possibly corresponds to TRBD1 (6 bases). The specimen was PBMCs, collected from a glioma patient whose treatment included an IDH1 peptide vaccine. Here the CDR3 reads CASSVIIGGTEAFF. The CDR3 DNA is TGCGCCAGCAGTGTGATTATAGGGGGAACTGAAGCTTTCTTT.